A single sample is the source of the 20 T cell receptor beta chains below, sequenced in a study of blood T cell repertoires in COVID-19. Produced via immunoSEQ multiplex PCR; TCRdb's table is partial and in-frame only. Counted here are approximately 470,000 clones, around 90% occurring once; the ten biggest clones make up under 0.85%. Sequenced: PBMCs or T cells enriched from blood (not recorded which). Receptors originate from a young woman who had recovered from COVID-19.

In its sample, this clone was seen once. V is TRBV7-9 and J is TRBJ1-5; 9 bases map to TRBD1. There are 15 residues in the CDR3. The ends lost 1 base at V and 9 bases at J; junction bases unmatched: 7. CDR1 and CDR2 from the germline V gene are SEHNR and FQNEAQ (reference sequence). The CDR3 reads CASSLGDRVGLPQHF. As DNA, the CDR3 is TGTGCCAGCAGCTTAGGGGACAGGGTAGGTCTGCCCCAGCATTTT.

The chain employs TRBV6-5 and TRBJ2-3; D might be TRBD2 (5 bases). The CDR3 spans 13 residues. V was shortened by 11 bases and J by 0 bases, with 12 bases between the two germline ends. CDR1 and CDR2 (germline): MNHEY, SVGAGI. The CDR3 loop is CAGRTLSTDTQYF. In nucleotides, the CDR3 is TGTGCCGGACGGACTTTAAGCACAGATACGCAGTATTTT.

V gene TRBV5-1 combines with J gene TRBJ1-4; possibly TRBD1 for D (5 bases). The CDR3 spans 14 residues. V lost 2 bases to trimming and J lost 5 bases, with 10 bases between them. In germline, CDR1 is SGHRS, CDR2 YFSETQ. This CDR3 is CASSLGALNEKLFF. Written as DNA, the CDR3 is TGCGCCAGCAGCTTAGGGGCATTAAATGAAAAACTGTTTTTT.

This rearrangement joins TRBV4-2 to TRBJ1-5, with 7 bases identical to TRBD1. Germline V gene sequence: CDR1 LGHNA, CDR2 YNFKEQ. The CDR3 is 16 residues long. V was pared by 0 bases and J by 2 bases, with 4 bases of the junction left unmatched. For the CDR3, the DNA is TGTGCCAGCAGCCAAGATCGCCAGGGGGGCAATCAGCCCCAGCATTTT. Amino acid sequence: CASSQDRQGGNQPQHF.

Worth noting for this clone: A single base separates this from a much larger clone, so it may be a read error. The chain has TRBV5-1 and TRBJ1-2; 8 bases are a match to TRBD1. J lost 8 bases, V lost 1 base, and 7 bases had no gene match. This CDR3 spans 14 amino acids. CDR1 is SGHRS and CDR2 is YFSETQ in the germline V gene. The CDR3 reads CASSLPQGAEGYTF. In DNA form, the CDR3 reads TGCGCCAGCAGCTTGCCCCAGGGGGCGGAAGGCTACACCTTC.

The chain combines TRBV6-2 or TRBV6-3 with TRBJ1-1, with a possible D match to TRBD1 (5 bases). The CDR3 loop spans 18 amino acids. V lost 5 bases and J 0 bases, leaving 22 bases between the germline ends. CDR1 and CDR2 (germline): MNHEY, SVGEGT. The CDR3 reads CASSAHWGGQAMNTEAFF. CDR3 in DNA: TGTGCCAGCAGTGCCCATTGGGGCGGCCAAGCAATGAACACTGAAGCTTTCTTT.

The sample holds a few counts of this clone. V and J are TRBV6-5 and TRBJ1-5, with 9 bases aligning to TRBD1. The CDR3 is made up of 15 amino acids. Unmatched junction bases numbered 2, after V lost 5 bases and J lost 0 bases. CDR1 is MNHEY and CDR2 is SVGAGI in the germline V gene. CDR3 in amino acids: CASSPDRGSNQPQHF. The CDR3 bases are TGTGCCAGCAGTCCGGACAGGGGTAGCAATCAGCCCCAGCATTTT.

The genes are TRBV4-1 and TRBJ1-1; 7 nucleotides align to TRBD1. Germline CDR1 reads MGHRA; CDR2 reads YSYEKL. Trimming took 2 bases from V and 4 from J; bases not matched to a gene: 10. The CDR3 extends over 16 amino acids. The CDR3 is CASSQPFKGAGTEAFF. CDR3 nucleotide sequence: TGCGCCAGCAGCCAACCATTCAAGGGGGCAGGCACTGAAGCTTTCTTT.

The rearrangement links TRBV5-1 to TRBJ1-3; 9 nucleotides match TRBD1. The germline gives CDR1 SGHRS, CDR2 YFSETQ. J was trimmed by 4 bases and V by 4 bases; bases with no gene match: 6. The CDR3 has 15 amino acids. This CDR3 reads CASSPETGGGNTIYF. The CDR3 bases are TGCGCCAGCAGCCCCGAGACAGGGGGAGGAAACACCATATATTTT.

The V and J genes are TRBV6-6 and TRBJ2-7, with D possibly TRBD2 on 7 matching bases. Trimming took 7 bases from V and 5 from J, leaving 18 bases between them. The germline V gene encodes CDR1 MNHNY and CDR2 SVGAGI (reference sequence). The CDR3 runs to 14 residues. CDR3 region: CASKRGGDTDEQYF. CDR3 nucleotide sequence: TGTGCCAGCAAGAGAGGGGGGGACACAGACGAGCAGTACTTC.

The V gene is TRBV6-5, the J gene TRBJ1-5, with D possibly being TRBD1 (6 bases). The CDR3 runs to 13 residues. Between the trimmed V and J ends, which lost 5 bases and 7 bases, there was a span of 12 bases. Germline CDR1 is MNHEY and CDR2 is SVGAGI. The CDR3 bases are TGTGCCAGCAGTACAGGGAGAGGCCAGCCCCAGCATTTT. This translates into CASSTGRGQPQHF.

The chain has TRBV3-1 (or the pseudogene TRBV3-2) and TRBJ2-1, with 9 bases lining up with TRBD2. The CDR3 length is 17 residues. V lost 0 bases to trimming and J lost 5 bases; unmatched junction nucleotides: 8. CDR1 and CDR2 from the germline V gene are LGHDT and YNNKEL (reference sequence). The CDR3 sequence: CASSQDLAGGPHNEQFF. The CDR3, as DNA: TGTGCCAGCAGCCAAGATCTTGCGGGGGGGCCCCACAATGAGCAGTTCTTC.

This clone was seen only once. J is TRBJ2-1 and V is TRBV2; 10 nucleotides agree with TRBD2. CDR1 SNHLY and CDR2 FYNNEI come from the germline V gene. The CDR3 runs 14 residues. Unmatched junction bases numbered 8, after V lost 6 bases and J lost 9 bases. The CDR3 nucleotides are TGTGCCAGCAGGGAGCGGGGGGGCAAGGGTGAGCAGTTCTTC. Encoded protein: CASRERGGKGEQFF.

This chain connects TRBV6-5 to TRBJ2-3; weak D call: TRBD2 (6 bases). This CDR3 comprises 15 residues. V was pared by 10 bases and J by 4 bases, with 21 bases between. Germline CDR1 reads MNHEY; CDR2 reads SVGAGI. CDR3 loop: CATKFPVWEADTQYF. The CDR3 DNA is TGTGCCACCAAATTCCCCGTTTGGGAGGCAGATACGCAGTATTTT.

This clone was detected once. This chain joins TRBV4-1 and TRBJ1-5; tentatively, D is TRBD1 (5 bases). The CDR3 extends over 15 amino acids. Germline CDR1 is MGHRA and CDR2 is YSYEKL. V was shortened by 8 bases and J by 1 base, with 15 bases between the two germline ends. The CDR3 loop is CASRRGVGSNQPQHF. Written as DNA, the CDR3 is TGCGCCAGCCGCCGGGGGGTTGGAAGCAATCAGCCCCAGCATTTT.

The chain has TRBV19 and TRBJ1-5; 9 nucleotides match TRBD1. The CDR3 is made up of 15 amino acids. The trim removed 5 bases at V and 4 bases at J, leaving 6 bases unmatched. Germline V gives CDR1 LNHDA, CDR2 SQIVND (reference sequence). CDR3 protein: CASSGRTGANQPQHF. The DNA of the CDR3 is TGTGCCAGTAGTGGACGGACAGGGGCAAATCAGCCCCAGCATTTT.

The genes are TRBV7-9 and TRBJ1-4; D is possibly TRBD1 (6 bases). Deletions cut 7 bases from V and 8 bases from J, with 14 bases between. The CDR3 spans 13 residues. Per germline, CDR1 SEHNR and CDR2 FQNEAQ (reference sequence). DNA for the CDR3: TGTGCCAGCACCCCCGACAGGTGGGAAAAACTGTTTTTT. As protein: CASTPDRWEKLFF.

The chain links TRBV7-8 to TRBJ2-2; 9 bases line up with TRBD2. J gave up 0 bases and V 4 bases, and 3 bases lay outside the gene matches. CDR3 length: 16 amino acids. The germline V gene has CDR1 SGHVS and CDR2 FQNEAQ. The CDR3 DNA reads TGTGCCAGCAGCTATAGCGGGGGTGCGAACACCGGGGAGCTGTTTTTT. It specifies CASSYSGGANTGELFF. Full variable domain (missing parts from reference TRBV7-8 and TRBJ2-2): GAGVSQSPRYKVAKRGQDVALRCDPISGHVSLFWYQQALGQGPEFLTYFQNEAQLDKSGLPSDRFFAERPEGSVSTLKIQRTQQEDSAVYLCASSYSGGANTGELFFGEGSRLTVL.

V is TRBV5-5 and J is TRBJ1-2; D is ambiguous. CDR3 size: 13 residues. Germline lookup yields CDR1 SGHKS and CDR2 YYEKEE (reference sequence). Between the trimmed V and J ends, which lost 4 bases and 3 bases, there was a span of 10 bases. This CDR3 is CASSLMGDYGYTF. The CDR3 DNA reads TGTGCCAGCAGCCTGATGGGCGACTATGGCTACACCTTC. Complete variable domain (other parts from reference TRBV5-5 and TRBJ1-2): DAGVTQSPTHLIKTRGQQVTLRCSPISGHKSVSWYQQVLGQGPQFIFQYYEKEERGRGNFPDRFSARQFPNYSSELNVNALLLGDSALYLCASSLMGDYGYTFGSGTRLTVV.

The V gene is TRBV5-4, the J gene TRBJ2-7; 7 bases are a match to TRBD1. The CDR3 has 13 residues. V lost 0 bases to trimming and J lost 5 bases; unmatched junction nucleotides: 2. CDR1 and CDR2 (germline): SGHNT, YYREEE (reference sequence). DNA for the CDR3: TGTGCCAGCAGCTTGGGACAGGGCCACGAGCAGTACTTC. Protein: CASSLGQGHEQYF.